A single sample gave rise to the 18 T cell receptor beta chains below, sequenced in a study of human T cells and chemical hapten exposure. It was unfractionated whole blood from which total RNA was extracted. TCRdb fed the 5' RACE reads into MiXCR, producing one record per CDR3 protein. This sample yields 65,000 to 90,000 distinct CDR3 sequences, of which around a sixth are seen a single time; approximately 6.2% belongs to the top ten. These receptors were taken from a female donor in good health.

This clonotype occurred a few times. The chain carries TRBV7-2 and TRBJ1-1; D possibly corresponds to TRBD1 (6 bases). The V and J ends lost 5 bases and 0 bases respectively, with 16 bases between them. This CDR3 has 16 residues. Germline assignment: CDR1 SGHTA and CDR2 FQGNSA. This CDR3 is CASSPHNRAVNTEAFF. In nucleotides, the CDR3 is TGTGCCAGCAGCCCGCATAACAGGGCTGTGAACACTGAAGCTTTCTTT.

There are a few counts of this clonotype. The chain links TRBV24-1 to TRBJ2-3; TRBD1 agrees at 8 bases. The junction had 1 base not matched to a gene; V was cut back by 6 bases and J by 0 bases. Germline CDR1 reads KGHDR; CDR2 reads SFDVKD. The CDR3 consists of 14 residues. The CDR3 bases are TGTGCCACCAGTACAGGGGGTAGCACAGATACGCAGTATTTT. Translation: CATSTGGSTDTQYF.

This clonotype has only a few counts. This rearrangement joins TRBV11-2 to TRBJ2-4, with D hard to call. V was cut by 5 bases and J by 6 bases, with 11 bases left in between. Per germline, CDR1 SGHAT and CDR2 FQNNGV. The CDR3 covers 13 residues. The CDR3 sequence is CASSGNRANIQYF. CDR3 coding DNA: TGTGCCAGCAGCGGGAACCGGGCAAACATTCAGTACTTC. Using reference TRBV11-2 and TRBJ2-4 for the parts outside the CDR3, the full variable domain is EAGVAQSPRYKIIEKRQSVAFWCNPISGHATLYWYQQILGQGPKLLIQFQNNGVVDDSQLPKDRFSAERLKGVDSTLKIQPAKLEDSAVYLCASSGNRANIQYFGAGTRLSVL.

V gene TRBV4-1 combines with J gene TRBJ1-1; the match to TRBD1 covers 8 bases. Per the germline V gene, CDR1 is MGHRA and CDR2 is YSYEKL. The V gene end was trimmed by 0 bases and the J gene end by 0 bases; junction bases not matched to a gene: 9. This CDR3 contains 18 residues. The CDR3 region is CASSQDLDRALMNTEAFF. As DNA, the CDR3 is TGCGCCAGCAGCCAAGATCTGGACAGGGCACTTATGAACACTGAAGCTTTCTTT.

This clonotype was seen a handful of times. The V and J genes are TRBV29-1 and TRBJ1-5, with 7 bases fitting TRBD1. This CDR3 comprises 13 residues. With V trimmed by 6 bases and J by 0 bases, 2 bases remained unmatched. Germline CDR1 is SQVTM and CDR2 is ANQGSEA. The CDR3 nucleotides read TGCAGCGTCAGGGGGGCTAGCAATCAGCCCCAGCATTTT. Residues: CSVRGASNQPQHF. Using reference TRBV29-1 and TRBJ1-5 for the parts outside the CDR3, the full variable domain is SAVISQKPSRDICQRGTSLTIQCQVDSQVTMMFWYRQQPGQSLTLIATANQGSEATYESGFVIDKFPISRPNLTFSTLTVSNMSPEDSSIYLCSVRGASNQPQHFGDGTRLSIL.

CDR3 amino acids: CASSSRPGGTGELEQYF. The DNA of the CDR3 is TGTGCCAGCAGCTCCCGCCCGGGGGGGACAGGGGAACTCGAGCAGTACTTC. The chain uses TRBV7-2 and TRBJ2-7; 10 bases fit TRBD1. With 4 bases clipped from V and 6 bases from J, the junction kept 15 bases outside the gene matches. CDR1 SGHTA and CDR2 FQGNSA come from the germline V gene. This CDR3 spans 17 amino acids.

Many counts were recorded for this clonotype. The genes are TRBV7-2 and TRBJ1-6; 7 bases fit TRBD1. V trimming: 4 bases; J trimming: 7 bases; junction bases outside the gene matches: 7. The V gene's germline CDR1 is SGHTA and CDR2 FQGNSA. The length of the CDR3 is 15 residues. The CDR3: CASSSDRVQNSPLHF. CDR3 in DNA: TGTGCCAGCAGCTCAGACAGGGTGCAAAATTCACCCCTCCACTTT.

V gene TRBV29-1 combines with J gene TRBJ2-3; TRBD2 agrees at 9 bases. This CDR3 region has 15 residues. Losses at the gene ends were 4 bases for V and 2 bases for J; bases not matched to a gene: 7. From germline, CDR1 is SQVTM and CDR2 ANQGSEA. The CDR3 region has the DNA TGCAGCGTTGTGTATAGCGGGGGCCCCACAGATACGCAGTATTTT. It specifies CSVVYSGGPTDTQYF.

This clonotype was seen more than once but under ten times. This sequence joins TRBV10-3 and TRBJ1-1, with TRBD1 matching over 10 bases. The CDR3 covers 16 residues. V shed 3 bases, J shed 3 bases, and the junction held 7 bases outside the gene matches. The germline CDR1 and CDR2 sequences are ENHRY and SYGVKD. DNA for the CDR3: TGTGCCATCAGTGAAGAGACAGGGGGCGCAGACACTGAAGCTTTCTTT. This encodes CAISEETGGADTEAFF.

In its sample, this clonotype was seen a few times. The CDR3 protein is CSVDVTGMVTEAFF. The CDR3 coding sequence is TGCAGCGTTGACGTGACAGGGATGGTTACTGAAGCTTTCTTT. The chain carries TRBV29-1 and TRBJ1-1; 7 bases map to TRBD1. V shed 3 bases, J shed 5 bases, and the junction held 9 bases outside the gene matches. Per germline, CDR1 SQVTM and CDR2 ANQGSEA. CDR3 size: 14 residues.

The V call is TRBV12-3 or TRBV12-4, the J call TRBJ2-3; 9 nucleotides line up with TRBD1. Germline trimming cut 3 bases from V and 3 bases from J; bases unmatched to any gene: 4. CDR3 length equals 15 residues. The CDR3 DNA follows: TGTGCCAGCAGTTTCGGGACAGGGATAACAGATACGCAGTATTTT. It translates to CASSFGTGITDTQYF.

This clonotype was seen a few times. This chain connects TRBV7-9 to TRBJ2-7; 9 bases match TRBD1. This CDR3 is built from 13 residues. Germline CDR1 SEHNR, CDR2 FQNEAQ (reference sequence). V was clipped by 5 bases and J by 6 bases; unmatched bases: 5. CDR3 DNA sequence: TGTGCCAGCAGCCCTGACAGGGGGGGCGAGCAGTACTTC. Protein sequence: CASSPDRGGEQYF.

This clonotype was seen a handful of times. The chain uses TRBV6-2 or TRBV6-3 and TRBJ1-1, with D perhaps TRBD1 (6 bases). The CDR3 consists of 14 residues. With 3 bases removed from V and 1 base from J, the gap between germline ends came to 9 bases. The germline V gene has CDR1 MNHEY and CDR2 SVGEGT. Here the CDR3 DNA reads TGTGCCAGCAGTTATCCAGGGGAGAACACTGAAGCTTTCTTT. It specifies CASSYPGENTEAFF.

V usage is TRBV15 and J usage is TRBJ2-5; D may be TRBD1 (5 bases). The CDR3 is 17 amino acids. Germline values: CDR1 LNHNV, CDR2 YYDKDF (reference sequence). Between the trimmed V and J ends, which lost 0 bases and 3 bases, there was a span of 17 bases. In DNA form, the CDR3 reads TGTGCCACCAGCAGAGATGTCCCCCGTAGGGGCAAAGAGACCCAGTACTTC. It codes for CATSRDVPRRGKETQYF. The entire variable domain, with the rest obtained from reference TRBV15 and TRBJ2-5, is as follows: DAMVIQNPRYQVTQFGKPVTLSCSQTLNHNVMYWYQQKSSQAPKLLFHYYDKDFNNEADTPDNFQSRRPNTSFCFLDIRSPGLGDTAMYLCATSRDVPRRGKETQYFGPGTRLLVL.

This clonotype was counted between two and nine times. V gene TRBV29-1 combines with J gene TRBJ2-5, with a tentative D call TRBD2 (5 bases). This CDR3 is 13 amino acids long. CDR1 SQVTM and CDR2 ANQGSEA come from the germline V gene. The V gene lost 3 bases and the J gene lost 3 bases, with 11 bases spanning the gap. CDR3 sequence: CSVDRGQKETQYF. As DNA, the CDR3 is TGCAGCGTTGATCGAGGGCAGAAAGAGACCCAGTACTTC.

This clonotype was observed a few times. This chain joins TRBV2 and TRBJ2-2, with D possibly TRBD1 on 6 matching bases. The CDR3 is 14 amino acids. CDR1 and CDR2 from the germline V gene are SNHLY and FYNNEI. The V gene lost 8 bases and the J gene lost 0 bases, with 10 bases spanning the gap. The CDR3 reads CASRQESNTGELFF. In DNA form, the CDR3 reads TGTGCCAGCCGACAGGAATCGAACACCGGGGAGCTGTTTTTT.

This clonotype has only a few counts. The chain has TRBV6-1 and TRBJ2-5, with 8 nucleotides matching TRBD2. After removal of 4 bases from V and 5 bases from J, the junction contained 6 bases not matched to a gene. Per germline, CDR1 MNHNS and CDR2 SASEGT. The CDR3 sequence is 14 residues long. The CDR3 nucleotides read TGTGCCAGCAGTGCGTTGCGGGGGGCGGAGACCCAGTACTTC. Its translation is CASSALRGAETQYF.

This clonotype was detected a few times. V gene TRBV11-2 combines with J gene TRBJ2-1; tentatively, D is TRBD2 (6 bases). Trimming left V 3 bases short and J 5 bases short, with 14 bases between. The CDR3 has 15 residues. CDR1 and CDR2 from the germline V gene are SGHAT and FQNNGV. CDR3 nucleotides: TGTGCCAGCAGCTTCGAGGCGGGACGGCACAATGAGCAGTTCTTC. Translated: CASSFEAGRHNEQFF.